Each of the 30 T cell receptor beta chains below was sequenced from the same sample in a study of blood T cell repertoires in COVID-19. Clones were sequenced by immunoSEQ multiplex PCR, and TCRdb holds only the in-frame ones, with some missing. Among about 280,000 clones listed, 65% to 90% were seen once. The sequenced sample was peripheral blood. The receptors here all came from a human donor in a cohort sampled during active COVID-19.

V is TRBV10-3 and J is TRBJ1-5, with D tentatively TRBD1 (6 bases). CDR3 length equals 13 residues. CDR1 is ENHRY and CDR2 is SYGVKD in the germline V gene. The V gene lost 9 bases and the J gene lost 7 bases, with 16 bases spanning the gap. The CDR3 nucleotides are TGTGCCATTTCGACAGGAGTTCAACAGCCCCAGCATTTT. Residues: CAISTGVQQPQHF.

V usage is TRBV9 and J usage is TRBJ1-3; weak D call: TRBD1 (5 bases). Germline CDR1 and CDR2: SGDLS and YYNGEE. Trimming removed 4 bases from V and 0 bases from J, with 14 bases in between. The CDR3 runs to 16 residues. The CDR3, as DNA: TGTGCCAGCAGCCCACGACAGCCAAGCTCTGGAAACACCATATATTTT. Residues: CASSPRQPSSGNTIYF.

This chain links TRBV7-2 with TRBJ2-3; 10 nucleotides match TRBD2. The CDR3 contains 16 residues. Germline-derived CDR1 and CDR2 are SGHTA and FQGNSA. The V gene end was trimmed by 3 bases and the J gene end by 2 bases; junction bases not matched to a gene: 5. CDR3 amino acids: CASSFLAGAITDTQYF. CDR3 nucleotide sequence: TGTGCCAGCAGCTTCCTAGCGGGGGCTATCACAGATACGCAGTATTTT.

The CDR3 sequence is CASSPTGLNQPQHF. In DNA form, the CDR3 reads TGTGCCAGCAGTCCGACAGGTTTAAATCAGCCCCAGCATTTT. The V gene is TRBV27, the J gene TRBJ1-5; D perhaps matches TRBD1 (6 bases). The CDR3 totals 14 residues. CDR1 is MNHEY and CDR2 is SMNVEV in the germline V gene (reference sequence). V was trimmed by 5 bases and J by 4 bases, leaving 12 bases between them.

The chain has TRBV19 and TRBJ1-4; 7 bases agree with TRBD1. Germline V gene sequence: CDR1 LNHDA, CDR2 SQIVND (reference sequence). The V segment lost 7 bases and the J segment 7 bases; nucleotides outside the gene matches: 15. This CDR3 contains 16 residues. Written as DNA, the CDR3 is TGTGCCAGTACCCGCCCTAACAGGGGCGCTAGTGAAAAACTGTTTTTT. This encodes CASTRPNRGASEKLFF.

This chain links TRBV14 with TRBJ2-5; D gene unclear. The V gene's germline CDR1 is SGHDN and CDR2 FVKESK. The CDR3 extends over 17 amino acids. V was cut by 2 bases and J by 5 bases, with 21 bases left in between. CDR3 in amino acids: CASSQSAPLTSMETQYF. In DNA, the CDR3 is TGTGCCAGCAGCCAATCCGCCCCTCTAACCTCAATGGAGACCCAGTACTTC.

V is TRBV7-2 and J is TRBJ2-1; TRBD2 aligns across 12 bases. Germline V gives CDR1 SGHTA, CDR2 FQGNSA. Losses at the gene ends were 7 bases for V and 6 bases for J; bases not matched to a gene: 7. The CDR3 has 15 residues. CDR3: CASTLAGGPGNEQFF. The CDR3, as DNA: TGTGCCAGCACCCTAGCGGGAGGGCCGGGCAATGAGCAGTTCTTC.

About this clone itself: Other nucleotide sequences from this sample produce the same CDR3. The chain links TRBV13 to TRBJ2-7; no firm D call. This CDR3 contains 12 residues. CDR1 is PRHDT, CDR2 FYEKMQ, per germline (reference sequence). The V gene lost 5 bases and the J gene lost 0 bases, with 5 bases spanning the gap. The CDR3 is CASSLSSYEQYF. The CDR3 DNA reads TGTGCCAGCAGCCTCAGCTCCTACGAGCAGTACTTC.

The chain carries TRBV30 and TRBJ2-2; a possible D gene is TRBD2 (6 bases). V shed 4 bases and J shed 4 bases, with 13 bases lying between them. CDR3 length: 14 amino acids. Germline-derived CDR1 and CDR2 are GTSNPN and SVGIG (reference sequence). DNA for the CDR3: TGTGCCTGGATTTTGCGGGATGGCACCGGGGAGCTGTTTTTT. It is translated as CAWILRDGTGELFF.

The rearrangement uses TRBV25-1 and TRBJ1-1; no clear D. Germline CDR1 is MGHDK and CDR2 is SYGVNS. CDR3 length: 14 amino acids. V was cut by 3 bases and J by 10 bases, with 18 bases left in between. The CDR3 sequence is CASSERFREGIAFF. In nucleotides, the CDR3 is TGTGCCAGCAGTGAGAGGTTTCGGGAAGGAATAGCTTTCTTT.

V usage is TRBV2 and J usage is TRBJ2-5; the D is unclear. Per germline, CDR1 SNHLY and CDR2 FYNNEI. Trimming cost V 7 bases and J 1 base, with 10 bases left between them. The CDR3 spans 13 residues. CDR3 protein: CASTPKLQETQYF. CDR3 sequence (DNA): TGTGCCAGCACTCCCAAGCTCCAAGAGACCCAGTACTTC.

This chain links TRBV6-1 with TRBJ1-2; 12 nucleotides align to TRBD1. CDR3 length equals 17 residues. The germline CDR1 and CDR2 sequences are MNHNS and SASEGT. V lost 4 bases, J lost 0 bases, and 6 bases stayed unmatched. As DNA, the CDR3 is TGTGCCAGCAGTGTCGGGACAGGGGGCCCAGCTAACTATGGCTACACCTTC. Protein sequence: CASSVGTGGPANYGYTF.

The table lists this clone with a count of one. The chain couples TRBV2 to TRBJ2-1, with D possibly matching TRBD1 (6 bases). The V end lost 5 bases, the J end lost 6 bases, and 11 bases lay between the germline ends. Germline-derived CDR1 and CDR2 are SNHLY and FYNNEI. The CDR3 has 13 residues. The CDR3 sequence is CASSTGLRNEQFF. In DNA form, the CDR3 reads TGTGCCAGCAGTACAGGGCTTCGCAATGAGCAGTTCTTC.

The chain is built from TRBV9 and TRBJ2-2, with TRBD1 identical over 9 bases. This CDR3 contains 16 residues. Germline lookup yields CDR1 SGDLS and CDR2 YYNGEE. J was trimmed by 7 bases and V by 0 bases; bases with no gene match: 7. The CDR3 loop reads CASSVASQGAHGELFF. The DNA for the CDR3 is TGTGCCAGCAGCGTAGCTTCACAGGGGGCGCACGGGGAGCTGTTTTTT.

The genes are TRBV6-5 and TRBJ2-7, with D possibly TRBD1 on 5 matching bases. Germline-derived CDR1 and CDR2 are MNHEY and SVGAGI. CDR3 length equals 11 residues. V was clipped by 8 bases and J by 3 bases, with 8 bases between them. The CDR3: CASSDNYEQYF. The CDR3 bases are TGTGCCAGCTCGGACAACTACGAGCAGTACTTC.

The rearrangement joins TRBV6-5 to TRBJ2-7, with TRBD1 identical over 7 bases. J lost 4 bases, V lost 6 bases, and 3 bases had no gene match. The CDR3 extends over 12 amino acids. CDR1 and CDR2 from the germline V gene are MNHEY and SVGAGI. The CDR3 nucleotides read TGTGCCAGCAGCGGACAGGTTTACGAGCAGTACTTC. It codes for CASSGQVYEQYF.

This clone was counted a single time. The rearrangement uses TRBV27 and TRBJ2-7, with TRBD2 matching over 12 bases. J was trimmed by 6 bases and V by 6 bases; bases with no gene match: 9. CDR1 and CDR2 from the germline V gene are MNHEY and SMNVEV (reference sequence). This CDR3 contains 15 residues. The CDR3 DNA sequence: TGTGCCAGCAGCCCAGCTAGCGGGAGGGGGGTCGAGCAGTACTTC. It yields the protein CASSPASGRGVEQYF.

The chain uses TRBV7-3 and TRBJ2-1, with TRBD2 as a possible D gene (6 bases). This CDR3 spans 15 amino acids. V was trimmed by 4 bases and J by 7 bases, leaving 17 bases between them. Germline CDR1 reads SGHTA; CDR2 reads FQGTGA. This chain's CDR3 is CASSSPASGVNEQFF. The CDR3 DNA follows: TGTGCCAGCAGCTCCCCGGCATCGGGGGTAAATGAGCAGTTCTTC.

The chain recombines TRBV10-1 with TRBJ1-5; D ambiguous. The germline V and J ends were trimmed by 3 bases and 12 bases, with 15 bases remaining between them. The CDR3 is 13 amino acids. From germline, CDR1 is WNHNN and CDR2 SYGVQD (reference sequence). This chain's CDR3 is CASSDEPDSVQHF. CDR3 in DNA: TGCGCCAGCAGTGATGAGCCCGATAGTGTCCAGCATTTT.

The rearrangement joins TRBV12-2 to TRBJ2-5; the table's TRBD1 call for D was not verified on the DNA. TRBV12-2 counts as a pseudogene. The CDR3 runs 17 residues. This CDR3 is CASRLALGQGGRETQYF. CDR3 coding DNA: TGTGCAAGTCGCTTAGCGTTGGGACAGGGGGGAAGAGAGACCCAGTACTTC.

The chain uses TRBV28 and TRBJ1-3, with D perhaps matching TRBD1 (5 bases). Germline CDR1 and CDR2: MDHEN and SYDVKM. The CDR3 covers 14 residues. The V end was cut by 6 bases, the J end by 0 bases, with 9 bases between. CDR3 sequence (DNA): TGTGCCAGCAGACAAGGGGACTCTGGAAACACCATATATTTT. Translation gives CASRQGDSGNTIYF.

The chain recombines TRBV21-1 with TRBJ2-5; the table names TRBD2, a call not compared with the DNA. TRBV21-1 is a pseudogene segment. The CDR3 is 18 amino acids. This chain's CDR3 is CASSKKWLRDCGEGTQYF. For the CDR3, the DNA is TGTGCCAGCAGCAAAAAATGGCTTCGGGACTGTGGGGAAGGGACCCAGTACTTC.

On this clone: Other DNA sequences of this sample code for an identical CDR3. The chain recombines TRBV27 with TRBJ1-5; no definite D call. The CDR3 spans 14 residues. The germline V and J ends were trimmed by 4 bases and 4 bases, with 11 bases remaining between them. Germline assignment: CDR1 MNHEY and CDR2 SMNVEV (reference sequence). Here the CDR3 reads CASSSTGTNQPQHF. The CDR3 DNA sequence: TGTGCCAGCAGTTCGACGGGTACGAATCAGCCCCAGCATTTT.

The gene calls are TRBV5-6 and TRBJ1-1; D is uncertain. The CDR3 has 17 amino acids. Germline-derived CDR1 and CDR2 are SGHDT and YYEEEE. V was cut by 3 bases and J by 3 bases, with 21 bases left in between. This CDR3 reads CASSYTRGILGDTEAFF. The CDR3 nucleotides read TGTGCCAGCAGCTATACCCGAGGGATCTTGGGCGACACTGAAGCTTTCTTT.

The chain has TRBV14 and TRBJ1-4, with 7 bases matching TRBD1. Unmatched junction bases numbered 11, after V lost 0 bases and J lost 10 bases. The CDR3 is made up of 16 amino acids. CDR1 and CDR2 (germline): SGHDN, FVKESK. The CDR3 nucleotides are TGTGCCAGCAGCCAAGATCATGGGCTACCAGGGGGAAAACTGTTTTTT. It specifies CASSQDHGLPGGKLFF.

This chain's CDR3 is CASRSGRQGGNSPLHF. CDR3 bases: TGTGCCAGCAGATCTGGGCGACAGGGAGGAAATTCACCCCTCCACTTT. The chain is built from TRBV28 and TRBJ1-6; 7 nucleotides agree with TRBD1. The germline V gene encodes CDR1 MDHEN and CDR2 SYDVKM. V trimming: 6 bases; J trimming: 7 bases; junction bases outside the gene matches: 12. The CDR3 covers 16 residues.

J is TRBJ2-1 and V is TRBV9, with D possibly being TRBD1 (6 bases). The CDR3 is made up of 16 amino acids. Germline V gene lookup returns CDR1 SGDLS and CDR2 YYNGEE. V lost 4 bases, J lost 5 bases, and 19 bases lay in between. This CDR3 is CASSSRGYRVHNEQFF. The CDR3 DNA reads TGTGCCAGCAGCTCCCGAGGGTACAGGGTGCACAATGAGCAGTTCTTC.

The rearrangement links TRBV7-2 to TRBJ2-7, with 7 bases lining up with TRBD2. Looked up from germline, CDR1 is SGHTA and CDR2 is FQGNSA. The trim removed 1 base at V and 1 base at J, leaving 7 bases unmatched. The CDR3 length is 16 residues. The DNA for the CDR3 is TGTGCCAGCAGCTTAGGGGGGGGAGTGAGTTCCTACGAGCAGTACTTC. Translated, it gives CASSLGGGVSSYEQYF.

This clone was seen only once. The genes are TRBV30 and TRBJ1-2; TRBD1 matches at 10 bases. The CDR3 is made up of 15 amino acids. V lost 3 bases, J lost 4 bases, and 8 bases stayed unmatched. CDR1 and CDR2 from the germline V gene are GTSNPN and SVGIG (reference sequence). The CDR3 bases are TGTGCCTGGAGCCCGGGACAGGGGATTATCTATGGCTACACCTTC. Translated, it gives CAWSPGQGIIYGYTF.

This rearrangement joins TRBV28 to TRBJ2-5; D remains unclear. The CDR3 has 12 amino acids. Germline V gene lookup returns CDR1 MDHEN and CDR2 SYDVKM. V lost 4 bases and J lost 4, with 7 bases in between. CDR3: CASSYTVETQYF. In nucleotides, the CDR3 is TGTGCCAGCAGTTACACAGTAGAGACCCAGTACTTC.